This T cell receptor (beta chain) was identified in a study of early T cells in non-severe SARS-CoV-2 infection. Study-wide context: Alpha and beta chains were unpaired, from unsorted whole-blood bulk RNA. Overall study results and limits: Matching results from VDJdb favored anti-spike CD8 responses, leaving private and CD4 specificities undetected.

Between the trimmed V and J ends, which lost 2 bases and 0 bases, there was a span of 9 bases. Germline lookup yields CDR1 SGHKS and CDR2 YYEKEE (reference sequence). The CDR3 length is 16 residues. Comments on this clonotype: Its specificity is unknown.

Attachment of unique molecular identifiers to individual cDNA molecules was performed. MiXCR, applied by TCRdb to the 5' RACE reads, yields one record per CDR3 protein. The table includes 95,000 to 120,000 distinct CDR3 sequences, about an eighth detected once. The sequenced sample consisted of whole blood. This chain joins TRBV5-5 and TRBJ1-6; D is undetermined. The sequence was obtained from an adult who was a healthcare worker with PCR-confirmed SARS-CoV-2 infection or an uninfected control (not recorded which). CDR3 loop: CASSLMASSYNSPLHF. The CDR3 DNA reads TGTGCCAGCAGCTTAATGGCCAGCTCCTATAATTCACCCCTCCACTTT.